The text below deals with one T cell receptor beta chain. This entry belongs to a study of control samples from healthy donors and cancer patients. The protocol was immunoSEQ multiplex PCR, while the TCRdb copy is restricted to in-frame clones and leaves out a portion. The sample consists of roughly 160,000 clones, 96% of them appearing once. The clonotype comes from a woman aged 25 to 39 in good health. Source material: blood.

CDR3 nucleotides: TGTGCCGTAAGGGCTAGCGGGAGACAAAATGAGCAGTTCTTC. Protein: CAVRASGRQNEQFF. The J gene is TRBJ2-1, the V gene TRBV30, with 10 positions matching TRBD2. The V and J ends lost 8 bases and 7 bases, in that order; junction bases with no gene match: 11. The CDR3 contains 14 residues. Germline V lookup: CDR1 GTSNPN, CDR2 SVGIG (reference sequence).